The 19 T cell receptor beta chains given below trace back to one sample, sequenced in a study of regulatory T cells in long-lasting Graves disease. Through Arm-PCR of CDR3 regions and iRepertoire HTBI primers, TCR beta libraries were built. TCRdb reprocessed the multiplex PCR reads with MiXCR, giving one entry per CDR3 protein. The sample records 200,000 to 250,000 distinct CDR3 sequences, approximately 19% being singletons. Time point: newly diagnosed GD, antithyroid drugs for less than 3 months. RNA from PBMCs was the source of the TCR library. The same specimen was also included in a second study, on T cells in Graves' hyperthyroidism and ophthalmopathy.

The sample was peripheral blood mononuclear cells (PBMCs), taken at new diagnosis, from a patient treated with antithyroid drugs. The origin of the receptors is a woman in her twenties or thirties with Graves disease.

This clonotype was observed many times. The genes are TRBV12-3 or TRBV12-4 and TRBJ1-6, with D hard to call. Trimming cost V 3 bases and J 7 bases, with 7 bases left between them. CDR3 size: 13 residues. The CDR3 DNA is TGTGCCAGCAGTTTTTCGGACAATTCACCCCTCCACTTT. Its translation: CASSFSDNSPLHF.

In regard to this clonotype: A junction boundary mismatches the germline segment, possibly from a read error. This sequence joins TRBV9 and TRBJ2-3; 8 positions match TRBD2. This CDR3 contains 15 residues. The germline gives CDR1 SGDLS, CDR2 YYNGEE. The CDR3 here is CASSRTGRGTDTQCF. The CDR3 coding sequence is TGTGCCAGCAGCCGGACCGGGAGGGGCACAGATACGCAGTGTTTT.

The chain is built from TRBV6-5 and TRBJ2-1; D is perhaps TRBD1 or TRBD2 (7 bases each). This CDR3 has 14 amino acids. V was pared by 4 bases and J by 8 bases, with 15 bases between. Germline CDR1 reads MNHEY; CDR2 reads SVGAGI. The CDR3 loop is CASSSRGGGDEQFF. CDR3 nucleotide sequence: TGTGCCAGCAGTTCCAGGGGGGGGGGCGATGAGCAGTTCTTC.

Ten or more counts support this clonotype. The V and J genes are TRBV20-1 and TRBJ1-3; possibly TRBD1 for D (5 bases). The CDR3 extends over 15 amino acids. Germline CDR1 DFQATT, CDR2 SNEGSKA (reference sequence). Trimming took 4 bases from V and 0 from J, leaving 13 bases between them. CDR3 sequence reads: CSATPDSFSGNTIYF. The CDR3 DNA follows: TGCAGTGCTACCCCCGACAGTTTCTCTGGAAACACCATATATTTT.

This clonotype was seen at least ten times. One junction end disagrees with the germline gene, perhaps due to a read error. The chain is built from TRBV2 and TRBJ2-1, with D perhaps matching TRBD1 or TRBD2 (5 bases each). CDR3 size: 15 residues. From germline, CDR1 is SNHLY and CDR2 FYNNEI. This CDR3 reads CANSPGPDSYNEQFF. DNA for the CDR3: TGTGCCAACAGTCCGGGACCCGACTCCTACAATGAGCAGTTCTTC.

This clonotype was counted many times. The rearrangement uses TRBV29-1 and TRBJ2-2; the D gene is possibly TRBD2 (5 bases). V was pared by 5 bases and J by 1 base, with 5 bases between. Germline V gives CDR1 SQVTM, CDR2 ANQGSEA. The CDR3 sequence is 12 residues long. CDR3 bases: TGCAGCGTTCGGGGGAACACCGGGGAGCTGTTTTTT. This codes for CSVRGNTGELFF.

This clonotype was counted at least ten times. The rearrangement uses TRBV5-1 and TRBJ2-7; 10 bases agree with TRBD2. The CDR3 covers 14 residues. CDR1 SGHRS and CDR2 YFSETQ come from the germline V gene. J gave up 6 bases and V 5 bases, and 8 bases lay outside the gene matches. The CDR3 coding sequence is TGCGCCAGCAGTAGGCTGGGGACTAGCGCCGAGCAGTACTTC. Protein product: CASSRLGTSAEQYF. The complete variable domain, with remaining parts taken from reference TRBV5-1 and TRBJ2-7, reads KAGVTQTPRYLIKTRGQQVTLSCSPISGHRSVSWYQQTPGQGLQFLFEYFSETQRNKGNFPGRFSGRQFSNSRSEMNVSTLELGDSALYLCASSRLGTSAEQYFGPGTRLTVT.

There are many counts of this clonotype. The chain has TRBV3-1 and TRBJ2-1; D is unclear. Germline loops: CDR1 LGHDT, CDR2 YNNKEL (reference sequence). The V end lost 4 bases, the J end lost 6 bases, and 10 bases lay between the germline ends. This CDR3 contains 13 residues. CDR3 coding DNA: TGTGCCAGCAGCCCAGACGGGTTCAATGAGCAGTTCTTC. Translated: CASSPDGFNEQFF.

This clonotype has at least ten counts. The rearrangement links TRBV19 to TRBJ2-3; 7 bases match TRBD2. Trimming removed 5 bases from V and 0 bases from J; junction bases left unmatched: 2. Germline V gives CDR1 LNHDA, CDR2 SQIVND (reference sequence). The CDR3 spans 14 residues. The CDR3 reads CASSGLVSTDTQYF. The CDR3 DNA follows: TGTGCCAGTAGTGGACTAGTCAGCACAGATACGCAGTATTTT.

This clonotype was recorded many times. J is TRBJ1-3 and V is TRBV27; 7 nucleotides agree with TRBD1. V was clipped by 0 bases and J by 4 bases; unmatched bases: 12. Germline CDR1 MNHEY, CDR2 SMNVEV (reference sequence). The CDR3 covers 18 residues. Here the CDR3 DNA reads TGTGCCAGCAGTTTATCGGGTCTCTGGACAGGTTTCGGAAACACCATATATTTT. This translates into CASSLSGLWTGFGNTIYF.

This clonotype was observed at least ten times. The genes are TRBV18 and TRBJ1-1; D is unclear. V was pared by 2 bases and J by 0 bases, with 16 bases between. This CDR3 comprises 17 residues. Germline values: CDR1 KGHSH, CDR2 LQKENI. Here the CDR3 reads CASSPIYRAYMNTEAFF. CDR3 coding DNA: TGTGCCAGCTCACCAATCTATCGGGCTTATATGAACACTGAAGCTTTCTTT.

About this clonotype itself: With a much larger clone just one base away, this may be a read error. The V gene is TRBV18, the J gene TRBJ2-7; 10 positions match TRBD2. Losses at the gene ends were 3 bases for V and 7 bases for J; bases not matched to a gene: 9. Germline V gene data show CDR1 as KGHSH and CDR2 as LQKENI. The CDR3 has 15 residues. CDR3 bases: TGTGCCAGCTCACCCGCCTGGACTAGCGGTTTGGAGCAGTACTTC. Translated: CASSPAWTSGLEQYF.

There are many counts of this clonotype. The chain carries TRBV15 and TRBJ1-2; TRBD1 is a possible D gene (5 bases). Between the trimmed V and J ends, which lost 7 bases and 3 bases, there was a span of 18 bases. Germline assignment: CDR1 LNHNV and CDR2 YYDKDF (reference sequence). The CDR3 covers 15 residues. The CDR3: CATTPSQGVDYGYTF. In DNA form, the CDR3 reads TGTGCCACCACCCCTAGTCAAGGGGTAGACTATGGCTACACCTTC. Using reference TRBV15 and TRBJ1-2 for the parts outside the CDR3, the full variable domain is DAMVIQNPRYQVTQFGKPVTLSCSQTLNHNVMYWYQQKSSQAPKLLFHYYDKDFNNEADTPDNFQSRRPNTSFCFLDIRSPGLGDTAMYLCATTPSQGVDYGYTFGSGTRLTVV.

This clonotype was observed at least ten times. The rearrangement uses TRBV28 and TRBJ1-2; TRBD1 is a possible D gene (6 bases). V dropped 7 bases and J dropped 0 bases, with 9 bases sitting between them. This CDR3 spans 13 amino acids. CDR1 and CDR2 from the germline V gene are MDHEN and SYDVKM. This chain's CDR3 is CASTGTPNYGYTF. CDR3 in DNA: TGTGCCAGCACCGGGACACCTAACTATGGCTACACCTTC.

This clonotype has a handful of counts. The gene calls are TRBV10-2 and TRBJ2-5; 8 bases align to TRBD2. V shed 7 bases and J 5 bases; nucleotides not matched to a gene: 15. The CDR3 totals 16 residues. Per the germline V gene, CDR1 is WSHSY and CDR2 is SAAADI. CDR3: CASKSGGGKMGETQYF. CDR3 in DNA: TGCGCCAGCAAGTCAGGCGGGGGGAAGATGGGGGAGACCCAGTACTTC.

This clonotype came up many times. V gene TRBV20-1 combines with J gene TRBJ1-1; the D is unclear. V lost 0 bases and J lost 5, with 13 bases in between. This CDR3 region has 14 residues. CDR1 is DFQATT, CDR2 SNEGSKA, per germline (reference sequence). CDR3 sequence reads: CSARDPNQETEAFF. The CDR3 coding sequence is TGCAGTGCTAGAGATCCGAATCAGGAGACTGAAGCTTTCTTT.

This clonotype was counted many times. V usage is TRBV29-1 and J usage is TRBJ2-7; 8 bases fit TRBD1. This CDR3 contains 14 residues. CDR1 and CDR2 (germline): SQVTM, ANQGSEA. The J segment lost 5 bases and the V segment lost 5 bases, leaving 11 bases of the junction unmatched. The CDR3 region is CSVWTGLTIDEQYF. The CDR3 region has the DNA TGCAGCGTTTGGACAGGGCTAACCATAGACGAGCAGTACTTC.

This clonotype appeared a few times. The rearrangement links TRBV5-6 to TRBJ1-4; 8 bases are a match to TRBD1. V trimming: 3 bases; J trimming: 6 bases; junction bases outside the gene matches: 7. The germline V gene encodes CDR1 SGHDT and CDR2 YYEEEE. This CDR3 has 15 amino acids. The CDR3, as DNA: TGTGCCAGCAGCTACTACAGGGGGAAGTATGAAAAACTGTTTTTT. Translation: CASSYYRGKYEKLFF.

This clonotype was detected ten times or more. The genes are TRBV30 and TRBJ1-3, with D possibly matching TRBD1 (5 bases). Germline V CDR1 and CDR2: GTSNPN, SVGIG (reference sequence). V lost 3 bases, J lost 0 bases, and 12 bases lay in between. This CDR3 spans 15 amino acids. CDR3 DNA: TGTGCCTGGAGCCGGGACGGTATCTCTGGAAACACCATATATTTT. It specifies CAWSRDGISGNTIYF. Full variable domain (rest looked up from reference TRBV30 and TRBJ1-3): SQTIHQWPATLVQPVGSPLSLECTVEGTSNPNLYWYRQAAGRGLQLLFYSVGIGQISSEVPQNLSASRPQDRQFILSSKKLLLSDSGFYLCAWSRDGISGNTIYFGEGSWLTVV.